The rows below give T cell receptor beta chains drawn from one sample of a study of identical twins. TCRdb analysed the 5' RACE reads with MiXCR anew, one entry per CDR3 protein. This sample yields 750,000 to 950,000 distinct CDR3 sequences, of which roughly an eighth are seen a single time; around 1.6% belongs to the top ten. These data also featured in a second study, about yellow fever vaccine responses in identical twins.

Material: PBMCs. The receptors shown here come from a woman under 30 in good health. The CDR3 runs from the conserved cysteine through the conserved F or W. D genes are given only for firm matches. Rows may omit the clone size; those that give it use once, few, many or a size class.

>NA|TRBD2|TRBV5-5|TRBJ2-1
TGTGCCAGCAGCTTGGAGGCGGGAGGGCCGGGGTTCTTC
CASSLEAGGPGFF
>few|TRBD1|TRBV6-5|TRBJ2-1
TGTGCCAGCAGTTACCCCGGACAGGGGGGTGACAATGAGCAGTTCTTC
CASSYPGQGGDNEQFF
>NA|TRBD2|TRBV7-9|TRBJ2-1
TGTGCCAGCAGCTTCCGTGGGAAGGGACTAGCCAATGTCGAGCAGTTCTTC
CASSFRGKGLANVEQFF
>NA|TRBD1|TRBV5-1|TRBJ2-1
TGCGCCAGCAGCTTGGCCGGGGCAGGGGGTGCCTACAATGAGCAGTTCTTC
CASSLAGAGGAYNEQFF
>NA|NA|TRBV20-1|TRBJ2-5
TGCAGCTGGTCCCCTTGGGCACAAGAGACCCAGTACTTC
CSWSPWAQETQYF
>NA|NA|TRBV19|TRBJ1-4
TGTGCCAGTAGTATCGACAGGACAAGGCTTTTTTTT
CASSIDRTRLFF
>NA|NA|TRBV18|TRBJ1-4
TGTGCCAGCTCACCACCTCGGGCCCGAGGGGGAAAACTGTTTTTT
CASSPPRARGGKLFF
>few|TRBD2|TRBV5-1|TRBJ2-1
TGCGCCAGCAGCCGCACATTAGCGGGGCTGAACAATGAGCAGTTCTTC
CASSRTLAGLNNEQFF
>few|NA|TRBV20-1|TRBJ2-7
TGCAGTGCTAGAGGGACCGCATACGAGCAGTACTTC
CSARGTAYEQYF
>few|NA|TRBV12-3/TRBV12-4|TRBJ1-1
TGTGCCAGCACCGGGGGGGCGGACACTGAAGCTTTCTTT
CASTGGADTEAFF
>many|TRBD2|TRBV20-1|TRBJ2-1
TGCAGTGCAACCCCTAGCGGCCTACACAATGAGCAGTTCTTC
CSATPSGLHNEQFF
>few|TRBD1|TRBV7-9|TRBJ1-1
TGTGCCAGCAGTCAAAACACGGGACAGGGGCTAGCTTTCTTT
CASSQNTGQGLAFF
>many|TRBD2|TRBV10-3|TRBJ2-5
TGTGCCATCAGTGATAGGACTAGCGGAGAGACCCAGTACTTC
CAISDRTSGETQYF
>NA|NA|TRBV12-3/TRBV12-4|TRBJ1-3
TGTGCATTTGGGGCCTCTGGAAACACCATATATTTT
CAFGASGNTIYF
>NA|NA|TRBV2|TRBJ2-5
TGTGCCAGCACAAAAAGGGGCGGCCCCCTCGGGGAGACCCAGTACTTC
CASTKRGGPLGETQYF
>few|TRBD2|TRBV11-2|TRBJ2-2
TGTGCCAGCAGCTTAGACGGGACTAGCGGGGCGGTTGGCACCGGGGAGCTGTTTTTT
CASSLDGTSGAVGTGELFF
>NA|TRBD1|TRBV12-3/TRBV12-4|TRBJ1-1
TGTGCCAGCAACAAGCTACAGGGGCAAGACACTGAAGCTTTCTTT
CASNKLQGQDTEAFF
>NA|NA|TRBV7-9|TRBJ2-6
TGTGCCAGCAGTCGACCAAGCTCTGGGGCCAACGTCCTGACTTTC
CASSRPSSGANVLTF
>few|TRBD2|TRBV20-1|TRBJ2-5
TGCAGTGCTAGGAGGCCGGGACTAGCGGGGGCGGAGACCCAGTACTTC
CSARRPGLAGAETQYF
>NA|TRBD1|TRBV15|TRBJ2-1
TGTGCCACCAGCAGAGATTTCGGGACAGGGGGCACTAATGAGCAGTTCTTC
CATSRDFGTGGTNEQFF
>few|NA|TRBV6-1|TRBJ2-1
TGTGCCAGCAAGACCACCGGGGCCCACGATGAGCAGTTCTTC
CASKTTGAHDEQFF
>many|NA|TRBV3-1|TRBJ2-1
TGTGCCAGCAGCCAAGGGGGACCGCCCGGGGATGAGCAGTTCTTC
CASSQGGPPGDEQFF
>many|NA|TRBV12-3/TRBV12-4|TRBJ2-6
TGTGCCAGCAGTCTCCGACAGGCTGGGGCCAACGTCCTGACTTTC
CASSLRQAGANVLTF
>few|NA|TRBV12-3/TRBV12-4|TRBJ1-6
TGTGCCAGCAGTCCTGGGGTGGGTCCCCTCCACTTT
CASSPGVGPLHF
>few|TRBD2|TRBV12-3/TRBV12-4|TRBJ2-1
TGTGCCAGCAGTTTGAACGGGGGGTCCTACAATGAGCAGTTCTTC
CASSLNGGSYNEQFF
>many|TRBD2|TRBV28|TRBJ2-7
TGTGCCAGCAGTTTTAGCGGGACCTACGAGCAGTACTTC
CASSFSGTYEQYF
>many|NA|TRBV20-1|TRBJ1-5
TGCAGTGCTAGACGGACAGATAGCAATCAGCCCCAGCATTTT
CSARRTDSNQPQHF
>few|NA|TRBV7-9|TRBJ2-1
TGTGCCAGCAGGAGGGGTAGTGAGCAGTTCTTC
CASRRGSEQFF
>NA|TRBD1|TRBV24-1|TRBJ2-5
TGTGCCACCAGTCCAACTCCGGGACAGGGGAAAGAGACCCAGTACTTC
CATSPTPGQGKETQYF
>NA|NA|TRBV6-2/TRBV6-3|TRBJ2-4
TGTGCCAGCAGTAAGCCAGGGACATCACCCAAAAACATTCAGTACTTC
CASSKPGTSPKNIQYF
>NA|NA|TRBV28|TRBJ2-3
TGTGCCAGCATGGGGCTAGGGTACACAGATACGCAGTATTTT
CASMGLGYTDTQYF
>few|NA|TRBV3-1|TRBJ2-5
TGTGCCAGCAGCCAAGATACAGTTACGGAGACCCAGTACTTC
CASSQDTVTETQYF
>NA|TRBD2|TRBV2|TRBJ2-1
TGTGCCAGCAGTGAGCCTAGCGGCCCTTTCAATGAGCAGTTCTTC
CASSEPSGPFNEQFF
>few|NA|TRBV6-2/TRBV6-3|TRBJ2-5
TGTGCCAGCAGTTACAACCAGGCAAAAGAGACCCAGTACTTC
CASSYNQAKETQYF
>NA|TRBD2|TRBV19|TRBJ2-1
TGTGCCAGTACTTATGCCCGGACTAGCGGGGTCTACAATGAGCAGTTCTTC
CASTYARTSGVYNEQFF
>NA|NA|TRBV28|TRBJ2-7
TGTGCCAGCAGTCCGCGAGCAGCGGACTGGTGGCCCTACGAGCAGTACTTC
CASSPRAADWWPYEQYF
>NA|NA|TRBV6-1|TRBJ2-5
TGTGCCAGCACCCATTGCCGGGACCTCGAGGGCAAGTGTGAGACCCAGTACTTC
CASTHCRDLEGKCETQYF
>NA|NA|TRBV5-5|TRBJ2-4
TGTGCCAGCAGCTTATTGCTAGCGTTAGCCAAAAACATTCAGTACTTC
CASSLLLALAKNIQYF
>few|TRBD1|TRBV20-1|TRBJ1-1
TGCAGTGCTAGTCCGACAGGGGGCTACACTGAAGCTTTCTTT
CSASPTGGYTEAFF
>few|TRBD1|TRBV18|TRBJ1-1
TGTGCCAGCTCACCAGGTTCGTGGCAGGGGGATACTGAAGCTTTCTTT
CASSPGSWQGDTEAFF
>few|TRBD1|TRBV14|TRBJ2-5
TGTGCCAGCAGCCCGGGGACAGGGGGCTTCCAAGAGACCCAGTACTTC
CASSPGTGGFQETQYF
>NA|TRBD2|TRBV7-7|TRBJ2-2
TGTGCCAGCAGCTTAGCAGGCGGGGGGGCCCGAGGGGAGCTGTTTTTT
CASSLAGGGARGELFF
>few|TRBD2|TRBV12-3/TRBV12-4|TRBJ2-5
TGTGCCAGCAGCCCCGTATCGGGGGGGGAGACCCAGTACTTC
CASSPVSGGETQYF
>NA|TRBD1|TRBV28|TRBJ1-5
TGTGCCACCCGACAGGGTTCGGGGGGCAATCAGCCCCAGCATTTT
CATRQGSGGNQPQHF
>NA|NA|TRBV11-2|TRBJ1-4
TGTGCCAGCAGCTTAAGACTGACTAATGAAAAACTGTTTTTT
CASSLRLTNEKLFF
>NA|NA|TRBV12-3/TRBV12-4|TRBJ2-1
TGTGCCAGCAGTTTCGACGCTGCCTACAATGAGCAGTTCTTC
CASSFDAAYNEQFF
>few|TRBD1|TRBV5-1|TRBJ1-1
TGCGCCAGCAGCTATACAGGGGACGCTGAAGCTTTCTTT
CASSYTGDAEAFF
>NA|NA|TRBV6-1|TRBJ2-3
TGTGCCAGCAGCCCCCGAGGGGGGAATTGGAAGACAGATACGCAGTATTTT
CASSPRGGNWKTDTQYF
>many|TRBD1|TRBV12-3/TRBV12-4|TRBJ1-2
TGTGCCAGCAGTTACGGACAGGGGGGACCGTCGGATGATGGCTACACCTTC
CASSYGQGGPSDDGYTF
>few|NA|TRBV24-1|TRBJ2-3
TGTGCCACCAGTGATACCTCTAGCACAGATACGCAGTATTTT
CATSDTSSTDTQYF
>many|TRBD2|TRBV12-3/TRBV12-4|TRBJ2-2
TGTGCCAGCAGTTCGAGCGGGGAGCACACCGGGGAGCTGTTTTTT
CASSSSGEHTGELFF
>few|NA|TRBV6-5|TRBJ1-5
TGTGCCACTAACGGAAGTCCTCAGCCCCAGCATTTT
CATNGSPQPQHF
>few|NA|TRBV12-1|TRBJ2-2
NA
CASSPRTGIRAPGSCFF
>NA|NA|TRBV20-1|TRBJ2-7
TGCAGTGCTAGTAGCGTAGCCTACGAGCAGTACTTC
CSASSVAYEQYF
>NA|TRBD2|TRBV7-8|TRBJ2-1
TGTGCCAGCAGCGGCCGGGACTACCTTTCCTACAATGAGCAGTTCTTC
CASSGRDYLSYNEQFF